These 2 T cell receptor beta chains were sequenced from one sample in a study of T cells after yellow fever vaccination. MiXCR, run by TCRdb on the 5' RACE reads, gives a single entry per CDR3 protein. The table includes approximately 340,000 distinct CDR3 sequences, about 9.5% detected once. The sample consisted of PBMCs, taken on the day of the first yellow fever vaccination. The receptors derive from a man aged 18 to 35 who received the YFV17D yellow fever vaccine.

This clonotype has at least ten counts. As DNA, the CDR3 is TGTGCCAGCAGCTTGGCAGGGGCGACGGAGACCCAGTACTTC. This codes for CASSLAGATETQYF. V and J are TRBV5-4 and TRBJ2-5; a possible D gene is TRBD1 (6 bases). This CDR3 has 14 amino acids. The V and J ends lost 0 bases and 5 bases respectively, with 11 bases between them. Germline V gives CDR1 SGHNT, CDR2 YYREEE (reference sequence).

The rearrangement uses TRBV19 and TRBJ2-7; D not resolved. The CDR3 contains 13 residues. The germline V and J ends were trimmed by 1 base and 4 bases, with 8 bases remaining between them. Germline CDR1 is LNHDA and CDR2 is SQIVND (reference sequence). The CDR3: CASSIGVGYEQYV. The DNA of the CDR3 is TGTGCCAGTAGTATAGGGGTGGGTTACGAGCAGTACGTC.